One sample yielded the 26 T cell receptor beta chains listed below, sequenced in a study of cytomegalovirus exposure and HLA in healthy donors. It was with 60 Vbeta and 13 Jbeta primers that the PCR ran. Some clones are missing from TCRdb's copy, which holds only in-frame ones; the method was immunoSEQ multiplex PCR. Found here are approximately 280,000 clones, just over 85% of them singletons; the top ten hold roughly 4%. Sequenced sample: PBMCs. Receptors were obtained from a middle-aged man in good health and CMV-seropositive.

This clone was detected once. The rearrangement links TRBV2 to TRBJ1-1; weak D call: TRBD1 (6 bases). Deletions cut 9 bases from V and 4 bases from J, with 18 bases between. In germline, CDR1 is SNHLY, CDR2 FYNNEI. CDR3 length equals 14 residues. CDR3 DNA: TGTGCCAGTTCTGTCGAGGGGGTCGGCACTGAAGCTTTCTTT. Encoded protein: CASSVEGVGTEAFF.

The chain is built from TRBV12-1 and TRBJ2-1; TRBD2, the D gene given by the table, was not confirmed from the DNA. TRBV12-1 is noted as a pseudogene. This CDR3 region has 17 residues. The CDR3 sequence: CASSLFGSLALYNEQFF. In nucleotides, the CDR3 is TGTGCCAGCAGCTTATTCGGGAGTCTAGCGCTCTACAATGAGCAGTTCTTC.

In its sample, this clone was seen once. This sequence joins TRBV11-2 and TRBJ2-7; 9 bases match TRBD1. The germline CDR1 and CDR2 sequences are SGHAT and FQNNGV. This CDR3 is 16 amino acids long. Trimming removed 5 bases from V and 6 bases from J; junction bases left unmatched: 14. The DNA of the CDR3 is TGTGCCAGCAGCCACGGTCGTCGGACAGGGGTTTTCGAGCAGTACTTC. The encoded protein is CASSHGRRTGVFEQYF.

This chain connects TRBV28 to TRBJ2-7, with 7 bases identical to TRBD2. The germline V gene encodes CDR1 MDHEN and CDR2 SYDVKM. The J segment lost 0 bases and the V segment lost 2 bases, leaving 4 bases of the junction unmatched. CDR3 length equals 15 residues. In DNA, the CDR3 is TGTGCCAGCAGTTTAGTCGGGAGGAGCTCCTACGAGCAGTACTTC. Protein sequence: CASSLVGRSSYEQYF. The full variable domain, with the rest looked up from reference TRBV28 and TRBJ2-7, is DVKVTQSSRYLVKRTGEKVFLECVQDMDHENMFWYRQDPGLGLRLIYFSYDVKMKEKGDIPEGYSVSREKKERFSLILESASTNQTSMYLCASSLVGRSSYEQYFGPGTRLTVT.

The genes are TRBV28 and TRBJ2-1; no clear D. The V and J ends lost 10 bases and 0 bases respectively, with 16 bases between them. This CDR3 region has 15 residues. Germline CDR1 MDHEN, CDR2 SYDVKM. CDR3 amino acids: CAIKASRSSYNEQFF. Written as DNA, the CDR3 is TGTGCCATCAAGGCCTCGCGGAGCTCCTACAATGAGCAGTTCTTC.

The rearrangement uses TRBV7-3 and TRBJ2-3; 12 bases are shared with TRBD2. The CDR3 sequence is 17 residues long. V was clipped by 5 bases and J by 0 bases; unmatched bases: 6. The germline CDR1 and CDR2 sequences are SGHTA and FQGTGA. The CDR3 loop reads CASSPRTSGTSTDTQYF. The CDR3, as DNA: TGTGCCAGCAGCCCCCGGACTAGCGGGACTAGCACAGATACGCAGTATTTT.

This chain joins TRBV29-1 and TRBJ1-4, with 11 bases aligning to TRBD1. The CDR3 covers 16 residues. Trimming at V came to 6 bases and at J to 4 bases, leaving 10 bases not matched to a gene. Germline V gives CDR1 SQVTM, CDR2 ANQGSEA. The CDR3 spells CSVYGQGATVNEKLFF. The CDR3, as DNA: TGCAGCGTCTACGGACAGGGGGCCACTGTTAATGAAAAACTGTTTTTT.

The gene calls are TRBV13 and TRBJ1-3; D remains ambiguous. CDR3 length: 13 amino acids. The germline CDR1 and CDR2 sequences are PRHDT and FYEKMQ (reference sequence). V was cut by 3 bases and J by 3 bases, with 6 bases left in between. Here the CDR3 DNA reads TGTGCCAGCAGCTTGACTAATGGAAACACCATATATTTT. This encodes CASSLTNGNTIYF.

The CDR3 coding sequence is TGTGCCAGTAGTATGGACGAGGCAGGGAAATACAATCAGCCCCAGCATTTT. Its translation: CASSMDEAGKYNQPQHF. This rearrangement joins TRBV19 to TRBJ1-5, with D possibly TRBD1 on 5 matching bases. This CDR3 spans 17 amino acids. V gave up 3 bases and J gave up 3 bases, with 18 bases separating them. The germline gives CDR1 LNHDA, CDR2 SQIVND (reference sequence).

The rearrangement links TRBV6-5 to TRBJ2-6; 12 positions agree with TRBD1. Germline lookup yields CDR1 MNHEY and CDR2 SVGAGI. J was trimmed by 12 bases and V by 5 bases; bases with no gene match: 5. CDR3 length equals 14 residues. The CDR3 loop is CASSRDRGRRVLTF. Here the CDR3 DNA reads TGTGCCAGCAGTCGGGACAGGGGGCGACGCGTCCTGACTTTC.

Concerning this clone itself: The same CDR3 also results from other DNA sequences found in this sample. The gene calls are TRBV20-1 and TRBJ2-7, with TRBD1 as a possible D gene (6 bases). Germline V CDR1 and CDR2: DFQATT, SNEGSKA (reference sequence). V was shortened by 3 bases and J by 7 bases, with 10 bases between the two germline ends. The CDR3 is 11 amino acids. This CDR3 is CSARGAGEQYF. In nucleotides, the CDR3 is TGCAGTGCTAGGGGGGCTGGGGAGCAGTACTTC.

This chain uses TRBV29-1 with TRBJ2-3; TRBD2 matches at 8 bases. CDR1 and CDR2 from the germline V gene are SQVTM and ANQGSEA. There are 15 residues in the CDR3. V lost 0 bases, J lost 0 bases, and 2 bases stayed unmatched. The CDR3 sequence is CSVEDPSGSTDTQYF. The CDR3 region has the DNA TGCAGCGTTGAAGATCCTAGCGGGAGCACAGATACGCAGTATTTT.

This clone was picked up one time. The chain is built from TRBV19 and TRBJ2-5, with TRBD2 identical over 7 bases. V dropped 1 base and J dropped 4; count of bases not matched to a gene: 12. Per germline, CDR1 LNHDA and CDR2 SQIVND (reference sequence). The CDR3 loop spans 17 amino acids. This chain's CDR3 is CASSIVIGLGGGETQYF. The CDR3 DNA follows: TGTGCCAGTAGTATAGTAATAGGACTAGGAGGAGGAGAGACCCAGTACTTC.

V usage is TRBV30 and J usage is TRBJ2-5, with TRBD2 matching 9 bases. Gene TRBJ2-7 matches the end of the DNA better, so the J call may be wrong. Germline values: CDR1 GTSNPN, CDR2 SVGIG (reference sequence). The CDR3 contains 14 residues. CDR3 nucleotide sequence: TGTGCCTGGAGTCCGATAGCGGGAGAAGACGAGCAGTACTTC. Its translation: CAWSPIAGEDEQYF.

The gene calls are TRBV27 and TRBJ1-5; a possible D gene is TRBD1 (6 bases). CDR1 is MNHEY and CDR2 is SMNVEV in the germline V gene (reference sequence). The CDR3 is 15 residues long. V was trimmed by 3 bases and J by 7 bases, leaving 16 bases between them. CDR3 DNA sequence: TGTGCCAGCAGTTTGTTTGGACAGCGCGAGCAGCCCCAGCATTTT. It yields the protein CASSLFGQREQPQHF.

This clone was seen a single time. The genes are TRBV5-4 and TRBJ2-7, with 9 positions matching TRBD1. Looked up from germline, CDR1 is SGHNT and CDR2 is YYREEE (reference sequence). This CDR3 comprises 16 residues. Unmatched junction bases numbered 15, after V lost 4 bases and J lost 7 bases. DNA of the CDR3: TGTGCCAGCAGCCCTCGCCCGTTACAGGGGGCGGGAGAGCAGTACTTC. Residues: CASSPRPLQGAGEQYF.

The J gene is TRBJ1-1, the V gene TRBV29-1; D call uncertain. V was trimmed by 1 base and J by 1 base, leaving 13 bases between them. This CDR3 is 15 amino acids long. Looked up from germline, CDR1 is SQVTM and CDR2 is ANQGSEA. CDR3 DNA sequence: TGCAGCGTTGAAGGTGGCGGCAGATCGAACACTGAAGCTTTCTTT. Translated: CSVEGGGRSNTEAFF.

As to this clone: The junction does not match germline at one end; this may be a read error. The chain has TRBV7-9 and TRBJ1-1; D uncertain. This CDR3 has 12 amino acids. In germline, CDR1 is SEHNR, CDR2 FQNEAQ (reference sequence). The CDR3 DNA sequence: TGTTCCAGCGGAGGGCGCAACACTGAAGCTTTCTTT. Translating gives CSSGGRNTEAFF.

There are a few counts of this clone. CDR3 sequence reads: CATSGGQGRTDTQYF. The CDR3 region has the DNA TGTGCCACCAGCGGGGGACAGGGGAGAACAGATACGCAGTATTTT. This rearrangement joins TRBV15 to TRBJ2-3; 10 bases fit TRBD1. Trimming cost V 5 bases and J 3 bases; bases outside gene matches: 5. This CDR3 contains 15 residues. The V gene's germline CDR1 is LNHNV and CDR2 YYDKDF (reference sequence).

J is TRBJ1-2 and V is TRBV28; D call uncertain. Trimming took off 8 bases at V and 2 bases at J, with 6 bases between the two ends. The germline gives CDR1 MDHEN, CDR2 SYDVKM. The CDR3 loop spans 11 amino acids. The CDR3 region has the DNA TGTGCCAGCGCGGGGAACTATGGCTACACCTTC. It translates to CASAGNYGYTF.

This chain uses TRBV27 with TRBJ2-4, with 8 bases lining up with TRBD1. Germline assignment: CDR1 MNHEY and CDR2 SMNVEV (reference sequence). Germline trimming cut 4 bases from V and 0 bases from J; bases unmatched to any gene: 5. This CDR3 has 16 amino acids. The chain's CDR3 is CASSSRQGRAKNIQYF. CDR3 sequence (DNA): TGTGCCAGCAGTTCGAGACAGGGGAGAGCCAAAAACATTCAGTACTTC.

The rearrangement links TRBV15 to TRBJ2-1, with 14 bases matching TRBD2. J gave up 5 bases and V 4 bases, and 4 bases lay outside the gene matches. The CDR3 spans 16 residues. Germline CDR1 LNHNV, CDR2 YYDKDF (reference sequence). The CDR3 protein is CATSMRGLAGDNEQFF. The CDR3 nucleotides are TGTGCCACCAGCATGAGGGGACTAGCGGGAGACAATGAGCAGTTCTTC.

This clone was found a few times. V and J are TRBV4-2 and TRBJ2-2; 8 bases are shared with TRBD2. The germline V gene encodes CDR1 LGHNA and CDR2 YNFKEQ. With V trimmed by 5 bases and J by 6 bases, 11 bases remained unmatched. This CDR3 spans 16 amino acids. The CDR3 coding sequence is TGTGCCAGCAGCTTGACGCGGGGGGCTTACGCCGGGGAGCTGTTTTTT. The encoded protein is CASSLTRGAYAGELFF.

The genes are TRBV19 and TRBJ1-1, with TRBD1 matching over 8 bases. With 7 bases clipped from V and 4 bases from J, the junction kept 8 bases outside the gene matches. CDR1 and CDR2 from the germline V gene are LNHDA and SQIVND (reference sequence). This CDR3 has 14 residues. The CDR3 here is CASTGTGATTEAFF. As DNA, the CDR3 is TGTGCCAGTACAGGGACAGGCGCGACCACTGAAGCTTTCTTT. Filled out from reference TRBV19 and TRBJ1-1, the complete variable domain reads DGGITQSPKYLFRKEGQNVTLSCEQNLNHDAMYWYRQDPGQGLRLIYYSQIVNDFQKGDIAEGYSVSREKKESFPLTVTSAQKNPTAFYLCASTGTGATTEAFFGQGTRLTVV.

This clone was picked up one time. V usage is TRBV5-5 and J usage is TRBJ2-7; 9 bases agree with TRBD2. CDR3 length: 14 residues. Germline values: CDR1 SGHKS, CDR2 YYEKEE (reference sequence). V shed 1 base and J 5 bases; nucleotides not matched to a gene: 4. The CDR3 nucleotides read TGTGCCAGCAGCTTGTCTAGCGGGACCAACGAGCAGTACTTC. This gives the protein CASSLSSGTNEQYF.

The chain combines TRBV5-6 with TRBJ2-1; 8 bases match TRBD1. The CDR3 is 16 amino acids. Germline trimming cut 4 bases from V and 4 bases from J; bases unmatched to any gene: 10. Germline CDR1 reads SGHDT; CDR2 reads YYEEEE. The DNA for the CDR3 is TGTGCCAGCAGCCTACTTCGACAGGGGCCTTACAATGAGCAGTTCTTC. Residues: CASSLLRQGPYNEQFF.